This TCR beta chain was sequenced for a study of neurological immune-mediated disorders. Trimming removed 4 bases at V and 0 bases at J, with 10 bases between. From germline, CDR1 is MNHNS and CDR2 SASEGT. The CDR3 contains 16 residues. TCRdb recomputed calls from the 5' RACE reads with MiXCR, one row per CDR3 protein. This table has more than 50,000 distinct CDR3 sequences, 10% to 12% appearing once. The specimen sequenced was PBMCs. The chain links TRBV6-1 to TRBJ2-6; tentative D call: TRBD1 (6 bases). This receptor was taken from a man between 60 and 75 years old in good health. In DNA form, the CDR3 reads TGTGCCAGCAGTGTGGACAGCTCCTCTGGGGCCAACGTCCTGACTTTC. This codes for CASSVDSSSGANVLTF.